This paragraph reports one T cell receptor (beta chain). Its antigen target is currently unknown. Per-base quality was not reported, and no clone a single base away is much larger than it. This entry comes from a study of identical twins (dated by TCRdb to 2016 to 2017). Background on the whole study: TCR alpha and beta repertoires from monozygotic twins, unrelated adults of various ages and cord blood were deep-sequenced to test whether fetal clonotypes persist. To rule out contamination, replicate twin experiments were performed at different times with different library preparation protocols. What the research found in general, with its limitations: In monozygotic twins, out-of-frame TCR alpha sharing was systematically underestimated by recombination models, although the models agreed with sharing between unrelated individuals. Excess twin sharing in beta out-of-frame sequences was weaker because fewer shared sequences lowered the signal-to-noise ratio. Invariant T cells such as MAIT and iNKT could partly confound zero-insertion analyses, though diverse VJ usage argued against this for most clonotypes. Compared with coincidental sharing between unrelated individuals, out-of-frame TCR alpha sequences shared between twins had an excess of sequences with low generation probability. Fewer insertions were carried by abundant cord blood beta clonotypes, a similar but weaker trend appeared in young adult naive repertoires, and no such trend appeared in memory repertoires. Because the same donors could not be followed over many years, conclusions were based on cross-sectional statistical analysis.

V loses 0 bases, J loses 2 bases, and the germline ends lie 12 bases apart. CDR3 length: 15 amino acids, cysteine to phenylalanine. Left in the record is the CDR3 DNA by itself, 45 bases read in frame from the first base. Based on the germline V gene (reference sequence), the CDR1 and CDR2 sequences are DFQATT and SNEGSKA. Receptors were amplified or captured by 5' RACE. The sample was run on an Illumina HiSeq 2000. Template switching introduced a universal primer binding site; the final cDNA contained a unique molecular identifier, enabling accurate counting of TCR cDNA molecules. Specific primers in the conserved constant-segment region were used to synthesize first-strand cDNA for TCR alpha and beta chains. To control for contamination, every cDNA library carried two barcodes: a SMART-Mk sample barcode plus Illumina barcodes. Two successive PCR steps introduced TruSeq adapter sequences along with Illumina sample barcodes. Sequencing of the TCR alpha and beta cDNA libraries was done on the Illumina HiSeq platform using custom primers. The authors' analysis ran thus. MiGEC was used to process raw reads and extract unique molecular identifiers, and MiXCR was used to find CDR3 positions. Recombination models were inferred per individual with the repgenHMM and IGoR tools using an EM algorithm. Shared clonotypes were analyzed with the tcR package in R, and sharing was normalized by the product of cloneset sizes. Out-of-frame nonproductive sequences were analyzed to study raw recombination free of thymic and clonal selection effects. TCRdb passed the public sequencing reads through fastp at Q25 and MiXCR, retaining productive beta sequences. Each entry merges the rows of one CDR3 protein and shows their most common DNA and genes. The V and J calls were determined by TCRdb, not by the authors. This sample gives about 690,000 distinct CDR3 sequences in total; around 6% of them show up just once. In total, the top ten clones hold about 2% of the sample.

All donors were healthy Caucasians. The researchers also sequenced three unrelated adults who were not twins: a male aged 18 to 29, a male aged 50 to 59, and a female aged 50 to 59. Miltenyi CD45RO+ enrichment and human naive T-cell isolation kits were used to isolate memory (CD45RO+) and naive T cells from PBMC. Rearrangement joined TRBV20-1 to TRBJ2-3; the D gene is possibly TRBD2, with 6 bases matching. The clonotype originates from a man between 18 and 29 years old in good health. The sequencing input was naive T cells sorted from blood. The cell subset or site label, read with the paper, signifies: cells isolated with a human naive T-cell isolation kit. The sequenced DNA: TGCAGTGCTAGAGATTTGCGGGGAGACACAGATACGCAGTATTTT. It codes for CSARDLRGDTDTQYF.